The 26 T cell receptor beta chains in this list originate from one sample, sequenced in a study of blood T cell repertoires in acute mononucleosis. The time point denotes: acute infectious mononucleosis, at clinical presentation within 2 weeks of symptom onset (visit 1). The protocol was immunoSEQ multiplex PCR, while the TCRdb copy is restricted to in-frame clones and leaves out a portion. The table lists 7,000 to 9,000 clones, approximately 26% of them singletons. Sequencing used EBV YVL epitope tetramer+ CD8+ T cells sorted from PBMCs, obtained during acute infectious mononucleosis. Subset noted: CD8 T cells binding a tetramer with EBV BRLF1 109-117 peptide (YVL-BR). These receptors originate from a woman younger than 30 with infectious mononucleosis caused by EBV.

This clone is categorized as medium-sized. The gene calls are TRBV14 and TRBJ1-1; D gene unclear. Germline-derived CDR1 and CDR2 are SGHDN and FVKESK. CDR3 length: 12 amino acids. Trimming took 1 base from V and 7 from J, leaving 7 bases between them. The CDR3 protein is CASSQGLSEAFF. DNA of the CDR3: TGTGCCAGCAGCCAAGGACTCAGTGAAGCTTTCTTT. Looking up the rest from reference TRBV14 and TRBJ1-1 gives the full variable domain: EAGVTQFPSHSVIEKGQTVTLRCDPISGHDNLYWYRRVMGKEIKFLLHFVKESKQDESGMPNNRFLAERTGGTYSTLKVQPAELEDSGVYFCASSQGLSEAFFGQGTRLTVV.

This clone was detected ten times or more. The chain has TRBV7-6 and TRBJ2-7; 16 nucleotides match TRBD2. The ends lost 5 bases at V and 11 bases at J; junction bases unmatched: 9. The CDR3 loop spans 15 amino acids. Germline-derived CDR1 and CDR2 are SGHVS and FNYEAQ. The CDR3 here is CASSPDPGLAGGKYF. The CDR3 DNA sequence: TGTGCCAGCAGCCCCGACCCGGGACTAGCGGGGGGGAAGTACTTC.

By proportion, this clone is medium-sized. The V gene is TRBV28, the J gene TRBJ2-7, with 11 bases identical to TRBD2. The CDR3 is 15 amino acids. V was clipped by 6 bases and J by 6 bases; unmatched bases: 10. In germline, CDR1 is MDHEN, CDR2 SYDVKM. The CDR3 region is CASSTYSGRATEQYF. Written as DNA, the CDR3 is TGTGCCAGCAGCACATATAGCGGGAGGGCCACCGAGCAGTACTTC.

On this clone itself: Since a far larger clone is one base different, this is likely a read error. The V call is TRBV28, the J call TRBJ2-7; D gene unclear. CDR3 size: 15 residues. CDR1 and CDR2 (germline): MDHEN, SYDVKM. For the CDR3, the DNA is TGTGCCGGCAGCCTCGCCGGGCCAAGCTCCTACGAGCAGTACTTC. Residues: CAGSLAGPSSYEQYF.

Sample share makes this clone medium-sized. The chain uses TRBV19 and TRBJ2-1; D unresolved. V was clipped by 8 bases and J by 4 bases, with 6 bases between them. The CDR3 is made up of 11 amino acids. In germline, CDR1 is LNHDA, CDR2 SQIVND (reference sequence). In DNA, the CDR3 is TGTGCCAGTGGCAGATACAATGAGCAGTTCTTC. It is translated as CASGRYNEQFF.

Worth noting for this clone: This may come from a read error, since a much larger clone is one base off. The chain recombines TRBV11-3 with TRBJ2-2, with 8 bases identical to TRBD1. The CDR3 is made up of 14 amino acids. CDR1 is SGHNT and CDR2 is YENEEA in the germline V gene. Unmatched junction bases numbered 5, after V lost 5 bases and J lost 6 bases. Here the CDR3 reads CASSQLQGAGELFF. CDR3 nucleotide sequence: TGTGCCAGCAGCCAACTACAGGGGGCCGGGGAGCTGTTTTTT.

This clone has only one observation. The chain has TRBV7-3 and TRBJ2-1; tentative D call: TRBD2 (5 bases). Germline CDR1 is SGHTA and CDR2 is FQGTGA. The V gene lost 8 bases and the J gene lost 11 bases, with 19 bases spanning the gap. The CDR3 consists of 13 residues. CDR3 nucleotides: TGTGCCAGCGGCGTTCTGCCCGGGAAGAAGCAGTTCTTC. Encoded protein: CASGVLPGKKQFF. Combining the CDR3 with reference TRBV7-3 and TRBJ2-1 gives the whole variable domain GAGVSQTPSNKVTEKGKYVELRCDPISGHTALYWYRQSLGQGPEFLIYFQGTGAADDSGLPNDRFFAVRPEGSVSTLKIQRTERGDSAVYLCASGVLPGKKQFFGPGTRLTVL.

By share, this clone counts as medium-sized. The gene calls are TRBV7-8 and TRBJ1-1; tentative D call: TRBD1 (6 bases). CDR1 SGHVS and CDR2 FQNEAQ come from the germline V gene. The germline V and J ends were trimmed by 5 bases and 1 base, with 17 bases remaining between them. This CDR3 region has 16 residues. CDR3 DNA: TGTGCCAGCAGCCCGATTAGGGGGTGGGAGAACACTGAAGCTTTCTTT. The encoded protein is CASSPIRGWENTEAFF.

This clone was found many times. The chain employs TRBV21-1 and TRBJ2-7; the table's D call of TRBD2 was not tested on the DNA. TRBV21-1 is flagged as a pseudogene. The CDR3 consists of 16 residues. The CDR3 loop is CASSTHSGRAVHEQYF. The CDR3 DNA sequence: TGTGCCAGCAGCACCCATAGCGGGAGGGCCGTCCACGAGCAGTACTTC.

This clone was found a few times. One end of the junction varies from germline; a read error may be responsible. The chain has TRBV13 and TRBJ2-7; no definite D call. CDR3 length equals 13 residues. Germline CDR1 reads PRHDT; CDR2 reads FYEKMQ (reference sequence). This chain's CDR3 is CASSQDPSYEQYF. The CDR3 coding sequence is TGCGCCAGCAGCCAAGACCCCAGCTACGAGCAGTACTTC. Based on the CDR3 plus reference TRBV13 and TRBJ2-7, the full variable domain is AAGVIQSPRHLIKEKRETATLKCYPIPRHDTVYWYQQGPGQDPQFLISFYEKMQSDKGSIPDRFSAQQFSDYHSELNMSSLELGDSALYFCASSQDPSYEQYFGPGTRLTVT.

The V and J genes are TRBV28 and TRBJ2-7; D call uncertain. The germline CDR1 and CDR2 sequences are MDHEN and SYDVKM. There are 14 residues in the CDR3. With 4 bases removed from V and 5 bases from J, the gap between germline ends came to 15 bases. The CDR3 DNA is TGTGCCAGCAGTTACCTCGGTTTAGGCCACGAGCAGTACTTC. Translation: CASSYLGLGHEQYF.

Note on this clone: With only one base between it and a far larger clone, this is likely a read error. The sample has other DNA sequences that encode this CDR3 too. The chain links TRBV7-3 to TRBJ2-3; 7 positions match TRBD2. This CDR3 has 18 residues. Germline CDR1 and CDR2: SGHTA and FQGTGA. The CDR3 DNA is TGTGCCAGCAGCTTAGTCATCGCGGGAGCAGGGCACACAGATACGCAGTACTTT. Its protein product is CASSLVIAGAGHTDTQYF. Filled out from reference TRBV7-3 and TRBJ2-3, the complete variable domain reads GAGVSQTPSNKVTEKGKYVELRCDPISGHTALYWYRQSLGQGPEFLIYFQGTGAADDSGLPNDRFFAVRPEGSVSTLKIQRTERGDSAVYLCASSLVIAGAGHTDTQYFGPGTRLTVL.

This clone came up once. The chain employs TRBV7-9 and TRBJ1-1; TRBD1 might be the D (5 bases). Trimming took 8 bases from V and 4 from J, leaving 14 bases between them. The CDR3 is 13 residues long. From germline, CDR1 is SEHNR and CDR2 FQNEAQ (reference sequence). The DNA of the CDR3 is TGTGCCAGCTATGCTGGGGGGGTCACTGAAGCTTTCTTT. Translation: CASYAGGVTEAFF.

This clone has just a few counts. At one end the junction does not follow the germline gene, possibly because of a read error. The chain links TRBV18 to TRBJ2-7; D is ambiguous. This CDR3 has 13 residues. Germline CDR1 is KGHSH and CDR2 is LQKENI. In DNA form, the CDR3 reads TGTGCCAGCTCACCGACGGGCCCCTACGAGCGGTACTTC. This codes for CASSPTGPYERYF.

J is TRBJ2-3 and V is TRBV27; 12 bases are shared with TRBD2. V was pared by 6 bases and J by 6 bases, with 7 bases of the junction left unmatched. Germline CDR1 is MNHEY and CDR2 is SMNVEV (reference sequence). CDR3 length: 15 residues. DNA of the CDR3: TGTGCCAGCAGCTCTAGCGGGGGGGCCTCGGATACGCAGTATTTT. Its protein is CASSSSGGASDTQYF.

The chain carries TRBV7-2 and TRBJ2-7; TRBD1 or TRBD2 may be the D gene (5 bases each). This CDR3 comprises 12 residues. Germline-derived CDR1 and CDR2 are SGHTA and FQGNSA. V was pared by 6 bases and J by 5 bases, with 11 bases between. Here the CDR3 DNA reads TGTGCCAGCAGTGACTGGGGGAACGAGCAGTACTTC. Its protein product is CASSDWGNEQYF.

The table lists this clone with a count of one. This chain links TRBV6-5 with TRBJ2-2; no clear D. CDR3 length equals 13 residues. Germline CDR1 and CDR2: MNHEY and SVGAGI. Between the trimmed V and J ends, which lost 6 bases and 7 bases, there was a span of 12 bases. Here the CDR3 DNA reads TGTGCCAGCAGCACCTTTTTAGGCGGGGAGCTGTTTTTT. It specifies CASSTFLGGELFF.

The genes are TRBV5-6 and TRBJ2-1; a weak D match, TRBD1 (5 bases). The CDR3 spans 14 residues. V lost 10 bases to trimming and J lost 4 bases, with 18 bases between them. Germline loops: CDR1 SGHDT, CDR2 YYEEEE. The CDR3: CAWADNDGYNEQFF. The CDR3 DNA follows: TGTGCCTGGGCGGACAACGACGGGTACAATGAGCAGTTCTTC.

Concerning this clone: This likely stems from a read error, as it lies one base from a far larger clone. For the CDR3, the DNA is TGTGCCAGCAGTTCGCTTAATTCACCCCTCCACTTT. It encodes CASSSLNSPLHF. The chain employs TRBV6-6 and TRBJ1-6; D ambiguous. This CDR3 region has 12 residues. V lost 4 bases and J 6 bases, leaving 4 bases between the germline ends. Germline V gene lookup returns CDR1 MNHNY and CDR2 SVGAGI (reference sequence).

J is TRBJ2-7 and V is TRBV7-2; 7 bases fit TRBD2. CDR3 length equals 14 residues. CDR1 and CDR2 (germline): SGHTA, FQGNSA. Unmatched junction bases numbered 10, after V lost 8 bases and J lost 3 bases. Here the CDR3 DNA reads TGTGCCAGCCCTAGCGGAAAAGGCCTCTACGAGCAGTACTTC. Residues: CASPSGKGLYEQYF. The full variable domain, in which reference TRBV7-2 and TRBJ2-7 provide the parts outside the CDR3, is GAGVSQSPSNKVTEKGKDVELRCDPISGHTALYWYRQSLGQGLEFLIYFQGNSAPDKSGLPSDRFSAERTGGSVSTLTIQRTQQEDSAVYLCASPSGKGLYEQYFGPGTRLTVT.

On this clone itself: A junction end diverges from the germline sequence, so it may reflect a read error. The genes are TRBV19 and TRBJ2-2; TRBD2 might be the D (5 bases). This CDR3 comprises 11 residues. The germline V gene has CDR1 LNHDA and CDR2 SQIVND (reference sequence). The CDR3 coding sequence is TGTGCCAATTTATATCTCGGGGAGCTGGTTTTT. This sequence encodes CANLYLGELVF.

This clone has at least ten counts. The J gene is TRBJ2-7, the V gene TRBV10-3; D is possibly TRBD2 (6 bases). The CDR3 spans 15 residues. From germline, CDR1 is ENHRY and CDR2 SYGVKD. The V end lost 10 bases, the J end lost 5 bases, and 24 bases lay between the germline ends. The CDR3 bases are TGTGCCAGCAGCTCATTCCGGGACTCCTCGAACGAGCAGTACTTC. Its translation is CASSSFRDSSNEQYF.

This clone was recorded many times. The V call is TRBV6-6, the J call TRBJ2-1, with D possibly TRBD2 on 5 matching bases. Trimming left V 7 bases short and J 4 bases short, with 11 bases between. Germline-derived CDR1 and CDR2 are MNHNY and SVGAGI (reference sequence). The CDR3 covers 13 residues. The CDR3 reads CASTLGGYNEQFF. The CDR3 coding sequence is TGTGCCAGCACCCTCGGAGGTTACAATGAGCAGTTCTTC.

This clone was observed a handful of times. A read error is the likely source, as a far larger clone sits one nucleotide away. Within the sample, other DNA sequences also encode this same CDR3. V gene TRBV7-7 combines with J gene TRBJ2-1; 8 nucleotides match TRBD1. The length of the CDR3 is 15 residues. The germline V gene has CDR1 SSHAT and CDR2 FNYEAQ (reference sequence). CDR3 sequence reads: CASSPDPTGVNEQFF. In DNA, the CDR3 is TGTGCTAGCAGCCCCGACCCGACAGGGGTCAATGAGCAGTTCTTC.

The chain recombines TRBV7-6 with TRBJ2-4; tentatively, D is TRBD1 (5 bases). Germline loops: CDR1 SGHVS, CDR2 FNYEAQ. Trimming cost V 4 bases and J 1 base, with 8 bases left between them. The CDR3 has 14 amino acids. The CDR3 nucleotides read TGTGCCAGCAGCTGGGCAGGGGCCAAAAACATTCAGTACTTC. Residues: CASSWAGAKNIQYF.

Here the CDR3 DNA reads TGTGCCAGCAGATCCGGGACTAGCGTCTCCTACGAGCAGTACTTC. Protein product: CASRSGTSVSYEQYF. V is TRBV5-6 and J is TRBJ2-7, with 10 bases matching TRBD2. V was clipped by 5 bases and J by 0 bases; unmatched bases: 5. This CDR3 contains 15 residues. Germline CDR1 reads SGHDT; CDR2 reads YYEEEE.